This T cell receptor beta chain was sequenced during a study of vaccination and CD4 T cells after COVID-19. Study as a whole: Median time from COVID diagnosis to post-COVID sampling was 101 days (35 to 161).

Trimming took 5 bases from V and 2 from J, leaving 15 bases between them. The CDR3 runs 14 residues. Germline loops: CDR1 DFQATT, CDR2 SNEGSKA (reference sequence). TCRdb processed the PCR reads anew with MiXCR; each CDR3 protein has one entry. The sample holds about 20,000 distinct CDR3 sequences; roughly 60% are singletons and the top ten take 1%. The sample was CD4+ T cells from blood, taken before SARS-CoV-2 vaccination. This receptor was obtained from a human donor who had recovered from COVID-19. V is TRBV20-1 and J is TRBJ1-1; possibly TRBD1 for D (6 bases). The CDR3, as DNA: TGCAGTGCTCAAACTGCAGGGGTCAACACTGAAGCTTTCTTT. It encodes CSAQTAGVNTEAFF.